This TCR beta chain was profiled in a study of neoadjuvant anti-PD-1 for oral cavity cancer. At the level of the study: Patients without progression received a fourth nivolumab dose around day 43, then surgical resection on days 50-56.

Blood libraries mostly used roughly 500 ng genomic DNA, six replicates each. Method: immunoSEQ multiplex PCR; TCRdb's copy keeps in-frame clones and lacks some. The sample yields more than 25,000 clones, just under 80% seen once. The germline CDR1 and CDR2 sequences are LNHDA and SQIVND (reference sequence). The CDR3 spans 15 residues. V lost 9 bases and J lost 1; bases outside the gene matches: 10. Study-level results: TCR analyses covered only three patients per response group.

Specified time point: after neoadjuvant nivolumab, at surgical resection. These oral cavity squamous cell carcinomas were HPV-negative and locally advanced. Comment on this clone: As yet, its antigen is unknown.

This clonotype originated in a person between 40 and 80 years old with oral cavity squamous cell carcinoma. V is TRBV19 and J is TRBJ2-3; 7 nucleotides agree with TRBD1. The sequencing used PBMCs, collected after nivolumab (anti-PD-1) treatment. The CDR3 sequence is CASRGKGRGTDTQYF. CDR3 DNA: TGTGCCAGCAGGGGGAAGGGAAGAGGCACAGATACGCAGTATTTT.